The entry below describes one TCR beta chain. Original methodology: Using reference gene primer amplification, nucleated cell counts were estimated. Clones were read by immunoSEQ multiplex PCR, and TCRdb kept only the in-frame ones, dropping some. The DNA gave D and trimming, while V, J and clone size come from that table. This table has around 300,000 clones, 70% to 90% appearing once. These data come from a study of blood T cell repertoires in COVID-19. Background on the study: COVID-19 samples, acute and convalescent, were from the United States, Italy and Spain. The cDNA or gDNA used as material had been derived from T cells, B-cell-depleted T cells, or PBMCs.

Losses at the gene ends were 5 bases for V and 1 base for J; bases not matched to a gene: 10. The CDR3 length is 16 residues. Germline values: CDR1 MNHEY, CDR2 SMNVEV (reference sequence). This rearrangement joins TRBV27 to TRBJ1-1; the match to TRBD1 covers 7 bases. The receptor comes from a woman aged 30 to 39 who had recovered from COVID-19. The sample consisted of peripheral blood. The CDR3 DNA follows: TGTGCCAGCAGTCGTACTCCGGGACAGAGGAACACTGAAGCTTTCTTT. This translates into CASSRTPGQRNTEAFF.